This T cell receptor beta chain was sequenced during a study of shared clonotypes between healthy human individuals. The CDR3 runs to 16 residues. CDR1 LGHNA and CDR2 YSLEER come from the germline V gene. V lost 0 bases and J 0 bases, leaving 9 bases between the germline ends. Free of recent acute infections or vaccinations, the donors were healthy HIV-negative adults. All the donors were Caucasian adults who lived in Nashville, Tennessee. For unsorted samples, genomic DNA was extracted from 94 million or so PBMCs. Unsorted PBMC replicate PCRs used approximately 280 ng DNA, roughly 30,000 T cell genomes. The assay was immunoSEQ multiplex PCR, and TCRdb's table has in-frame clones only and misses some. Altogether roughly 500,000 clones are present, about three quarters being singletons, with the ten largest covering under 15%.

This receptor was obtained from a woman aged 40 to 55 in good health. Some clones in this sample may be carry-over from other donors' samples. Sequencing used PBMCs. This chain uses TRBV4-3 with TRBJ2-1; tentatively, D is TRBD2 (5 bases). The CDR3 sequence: CASSQERVASYNEQFF. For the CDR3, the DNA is TGCGCCAGCAGCCAAGAGAGGGTGGCCTCCTACAATGAGCAGTTCTTC.